The 21 T cell receptor beta chains presented below share a single source sample, sequenced in a study of technical replicates of blood from several donors. Assay used: immunoSEQ multiplex PCR; TCRdb lists only in-frame clones, some missing. The sample has around 15,000 clones; around 87% are singletons. The sample consisted of PBMCs. These receptors were collected from a human donor in good health.

V usage is TRBV2 and J usage is TRBJ2-1; 7 nucleotides line up with TRBD2. Germline V lookup: CDR1 SNHLY, CDR2 FYNNEI. The junction had 7 bases not matched to a gene; V was cut back by 3 bases and J by 2 bases. This CDR3 has 16 amino acids. The chain's CDR3 is CASSETGGSPYNEQFF. CDR3 DNA: TGTGCCAGCAGTGAGACTGGCGGGAGCCCCTACAATGAGCAGTTCTTC. Based on the CDR3 plus reference TRBV2 and TRBJ2-1, the full variable domain is EPEVTQTPSHQVTQMGQEVILRCVPISNHLYFYWYRQILGQKVEFLVSFYNNEISEKSEIFDDQFSVERPDGSNFTLKIRSTKLEDSAMYFCASSETGGSPYNEQFFGPGTRLTVL.

This clone was found a few times. J is TRBJ2-5 and V is TRBV19; no clear D. Trimming shortened V by 6 bases and J by 1 base, and 9 bases separated the two germline ends. This CDR3 has 13 residues. Germline V gives CDR1 LNHDA, CDR2 SQIVND (reference sequence). The CDR3 DNA follows: TGTGCCAGTAGGCGCGTCTTCCAAGAGACCCAGTACTTC. Encoded protein: CASRRVFQETQYF.

The CDR3 region has the DNA TGTGCCAGCAGCTTGCGAATAGGGGCTGGAAACACCATATATTTT. Its translation: CASSLRIGAGNTIYF. The V and J genes are TRBV5-6 and TRBJ1-3; possibly TRBD1 for D (5 bases). V was clipped by 1 base and J by 2 bases, with 10 bases between them. This CDR3 has 15 amino acids. Germline V lookup: CDR1 SGHDT, CDR2 YYEEEE.

For the CDR3, the DNA is TGTGCCAGCAAGGTAGCGGGGAACCAAGAGACCCAGTACTTC. As protein: CASKVAGNQETQYF. The rearrangement joins TRBV7-2 to TRBJ2-5; TRBD2 aligns across 8 bases. Trimming took 7 bases from V and 0 from J; bases not matched to a gene: 4. This CDR3 has 14 amino acids. Per germline, CDR1 SGHTA and CDR2 FQGNSA.

A note on this clone: The junction departs from the called germline gene at one end, perhaps through a read error. This rearrangement joins TRBV27 to TRBJ2-7, with D possibly being TRBD1 (6 bases). In germline, CDR1 is MNHEY, CDR2 SMNVEV (reference sequence). The CDR3 consists of 17 residues. CDR3 loop: CASSISALGAGSYEQYF. Here the CDR3 DNA reads TGTGCCAGCAGTATATCGGCCCTGGGGGCCGGGTCCTACGAGCAGTACTTC.

J is TRBJ2-7 and V is TRBV6-6, with a possible D match to TRBD1 (5 bases). The V end lost 0 bases, the J end lost 1 base, and 10 bases lay between the germline ends. Germline V gives CDR1 MNHNY, CDR2 SVGAGI (reference sequence). This CDR3 is built from 15 residues. CDR3 protein: CASSYSSGKSYEQYF. The CDR3 DNA reads TGTGCCAGCAGTTACTCGTCAGGGAAGTCCTACGAGCAGTACTTC.

The chain is built from TRBV27 and TRBJ2-7; 10 bases are a match to TRBD2. Germline V gene data show CDR1 as MNHEY and CDR2 as SMNVEV (reference sequence). V lost 3 bases, J lost 4 bases, and 6 bases stayed unmatched. The CDR3 has 15 amino acids. CDR3: CASSFASGSAYEQYF. The CDR3, as DNA: TGTGCCAGCAGTTTCGCTAGCGGGAGCGCGTACGAGCAGTACTTC.

This chain links TRBV18 with TRBJ1-1; the D gene is possibly TRBD1 (5 bases). Germline values: CDR1 KGHSH, CDR2 LQKENI. V dropped 3 bases and J dropped 1 base, with 12 bases sitting between them. This CDR3 has 15 amino acids. CDR3 in amino acids: CASSPRQGGNTEAFF. The CDR3 DNA sequence: TGTGCCAGCTCACCTCGCCAGGGAGGGAACACTGAAGCTTTCTTT.

The gene calls are TRBV4-2 and TRBJ2-2; TRBD1 agrees at 7 bases. CDR3 length: 15 residues. Germline CDR1 LGHNA, CDR2 YNFKEQ. The V and J ends lost 1 base and 4 bases, in that order; junction bases with no gene match: 3. Here the CDR3 reads CASSQVSGGTGELFF. DNA for the CDR3: TGTGCCAGCAGCCAAGTATCAGGGGGCACCGGGGAGCTGTTTTTT.

V and J are TRBV18 and TRBJ1-5; TRBD1 matches 7 bases. Trimming cost V 2 bases and J 5 bases; bases outside gene matches: 3. Germline V gene data show CDR1 as KGHSH and CDR2 as LQKENI. CDR3 size: 14 residues. CDR3 nucleotides: TGTGCCAGCTCACCAGGGCAGGGGGATCAGCCCCAGCATTTT. Its translation is CASSPGQGDQPQHF.

The chain is built from TRBV5-1 and TRBJ1-3, with D possibly TRBD1 on 5 matching bases. Germline CDR1 reads SGHRS; CDR2 reads YFSETQ. The CDR3 is made up of 16 amino acids. V dropped 0 bases and J dropped 0 bases, with 10 bases sitting between them. This CDR3 reads CASSLAGHLSGNTIYF. DNA of the CDR3: TGCGCCAGCAGCTTGGCCGGACACCTCTCTGGAAACACCATATATTTT. Looking up the rest from reference TRBV5-1 and TRBJ1-3 gives the full variable domain: KAGVTQTPRYLIKTRGQQVTLSCSPISGHRSVSWYQQTPGQGLQFLFEYFSETQRNKGNFPGRFSGRQFSNSRSEMNVSTLELGDSALYLCASSLAGHLSGNTIYFGEGSWLTVV.

The rearrangement uses TRBV6-5 and TRBJ1-2; D call uncertain. V gave up 0 bases and J gave up 6 bases, with 14 bases separating them. Germline CDR1 and CDR2: MNHEY and SVGAGI. This CDR3 is built from 15 residues. For the CDR3, the DNA is TGTGCCAGCAGTTACTCGAGTGTGGGGAGGGATGGCTACACCTTC. Translated: CASSYSSVGRDGYTF.

The chain employs TRBV7-9 and TRBJ2-7; 14 bases fit TRBD2. With V trimmed by 5 bases and J by 4 bases, 4 bases remained unmatched. There are 15 residues in the CDR3. Per germline, CDR1 SEHNR and CDR2 FQNEAQ (reference sequence). The CDR3 nucleotides read TGTGCCAGCAGCACCGGGACTAGCGGGGGTTACGAGCAGTACTTC. As protein: CASSTGTSGGYEQYF.

This chain links TRBV29-1 with TRBJ1-4, with D uncertain. Germline CDR1 SQVTM, CDR2 ANQGSEA. The germline V and J ends were trimmed by 7 bases and 5 bases, with 11 bases remaining between them. The CDR3 is 12 residues long. As DNA, the CDR3 is TGCAGCGCAAAGCAGGAAAATGAAAAACTGTTTTTT. Its protein product is CSAKQENEKLFF.

The chain is built from TRBV7-8 and TRBJ2-7; a possible D gene is TRBD1 (5 bases). The CDR3 has 14 amino acids. Germline CDR1 SGHVS, CDR2 FQNEAQ. V was clipped by 1 base and J by 4 bases, with 11 bases between them. The CDR3 loop is CASSLGAGMYEQYF. CDR3 sequence (DNA): TGTGCCAGCAGCTTAGGGGCAGGGATGTACGAGCAGTACTTC.

For this clone: The identical CDR3 is also encoded by other nucleotide sequences in the sample. The CDR3 reads CASSPGTGGAGIQYF. The CDR3 DNA sequence: TGTGCCAGCTCACCAGGGACAGGGGGCGCGGGCATTCAGTACTTC. This sequence joins TRBV18 and TRBJ2-4; 12 bases agree with TRBD1. The V and J ends lost 2 bases and 9 bases, in that order; junction bases with no gene match: 5. Germline V gene data show CDR1 as KGHSH and CDR2 as LQKENI. The CDR3 has 15 amino acids.

The chain employs TRBV10-2 and TRBJ2-5; TRBD2 matches 12 bases. Losses at the gene ends were 8 bases for V and 2 bases for J; bases not matched to a gene: 3. The germline gives CDR1 WSHSY, CDR2 SAAADI. The CDR3 consists of 14 residues. The DNA of the CDR3 is TGCGCCAGCGGACTAGCGGGAAATCAAGAGACCCAGTACTTC. Encoded protein: CASGLAGNQETQYF.

The chain is built from TRBV6-1 and TRBJ1-1, with 8 positions matching TRBD1. Germline loops: CDR1 MNHNS, CDR2 SASEGT. CDR3 length: 15 amino acids. V lost 1 base and J lost 4; bases outside the gene matches: 5. CDR3 sequence (DNA): TGTGCCAGCAGTGAAGACAGGGGGAGAGTCACTGAAGCTTTCTTT. This sequence encodes CASSEDRGRVTEAFF.

The rearrangement joins TRBV28 to TRBJ2-3; D may be TRBD1 (6 bases). V was clipped by 5 bases and J by 9 bases, with 15 bases between them. The CDR3 is 13 residues long. Per the germline V gene, CDR1 is MDHEN and CDR2 is SYDVKM. The CDR3 region has the DNA TGTGCCAGCAGTCCCACAGGGATCGAAACGCAGTATTTT. Protein: CASSPTGIETQYF.

The chain couples TRBV30 to TRBJ1-5; a possible D gene is TRBD1 (6 bases). Trimming pared 3 bases from V and 5 bases from J, leaving 20 bases between. The CDR3 contains 16 residues. Germline values: CDR1 GTSNPN, CDR2 SVGIG (reference sequence). In DNA, the CDR3 is TGTGCCTGGAGATTGACAGGTTTGGGGGGGGATCAGCCCCAGCATTTT. Protein: CAWRLTGLGGDQPQHF.

The V and J genes are TRBV28 and TRBJ1-2; no clear D. V was shortened by 8 bases and J by 3 bases, with 10 bases between the two germline ends. The CDR3 runs 12 residues. Germline lookup yields CDR1 MDHEN and CDR2 SYDVKM. The CDR3 reads CASEDYYYGYTF. The CDR3 DNA sequence: TGTGCCAGCGAAGATTACTACTATGGCTACACCTTC.